This T cell receptor beta chain was recorded in a study of T-cell reconstitution after alpha-beta-depleted transplantation in children. It was with unique molecular identifiers that the TCRbeta library was prepared. From the PCR reads, TCRdb called clonotypes with MiXCR, one entry per CDR3 protein. The profile shows hundreds of thousands of distinct CDR3 sequences, 20% to 30% of them singletons. The germline V gene has CDR1 MGHRA and CDR2 YSYEKL. CDR3 size: 15 residues. Trimming pared 1 base from V and 4 bases from J, leaving 12 bases between. Overall study findings and caveats: Recipient T cells and thymic progenitors that survived gave rise to the high TCRbeta diversity observed at day 60 in some patients. Reports say that about two months after transplant, the alpha-beta T cells came out of several hundred graft clones that had expanded. One year post-transplant, T-cell counts and diversity were largely derived from T cells produced anew.

In this sample, this clonotype turned up a few times. What it binds is not known. This TCR was sampled from a female patient aged 2 to 10 who had a stem cell transplant for congenital amegakaryocytic thrombocytopenia, so the T cells may come from the graft donor. This material consisted of PBMCs, mostly from graft donor cells, taken 360 days after TCRalphabeta/CD19-depleted stem cell transplant. This chain links TRBV4-1 with TRBJ2-3; D ambiguous. The DNA of the CDR3 is TGCGCCAGCAGCCAAGCTGTAGGCCGCTCAGATACGCAGTATTTT. Amino acid sequence: CASSQAVGRSDTQYF.